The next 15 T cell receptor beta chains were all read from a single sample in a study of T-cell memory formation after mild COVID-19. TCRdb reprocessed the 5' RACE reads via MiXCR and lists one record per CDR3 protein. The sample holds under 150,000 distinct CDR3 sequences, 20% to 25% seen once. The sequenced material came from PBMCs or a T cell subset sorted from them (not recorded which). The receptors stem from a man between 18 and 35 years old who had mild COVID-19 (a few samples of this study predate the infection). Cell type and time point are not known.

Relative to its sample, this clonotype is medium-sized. This CDR3 reads CASPRFKPGQGVVSTDTQYF. The CDR3 DNA follows: TGCGCCAGCCCACGCTTTAAACCGGGACAGGGAGTAGTCAGCACAGATACGCAGTATTTT. V and J are TRBV10-2 and TRBJ2-3; 9 nucleotides match TRBD1. V gave up 8 bases and J gave up 0 bases; unmatched junction bases: 21. The CDR3 covers 20 residues. From germline, CDR1 is WSHSY and CDR2 SAAADI.

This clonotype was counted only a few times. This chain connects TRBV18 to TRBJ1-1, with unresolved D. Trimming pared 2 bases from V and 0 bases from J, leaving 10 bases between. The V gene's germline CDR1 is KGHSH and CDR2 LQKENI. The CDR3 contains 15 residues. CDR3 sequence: CASSPSPVVNTEAFF. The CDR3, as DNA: TGTGCCAGCTCACCAAGCCCGGTAGTGAACACTGAAGCTTTCTTT. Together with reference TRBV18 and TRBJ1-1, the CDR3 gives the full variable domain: NAGVMQNPRHLVRRRGQEARLRCSPMKGHSHVYWYRQLPEEGLKFMVYLQKENIIDESGMPKERFSAEFPKEGPSILRIQQVVRGDSAAYFCASSPSPVVNTEAFFGQGTRLTVV.

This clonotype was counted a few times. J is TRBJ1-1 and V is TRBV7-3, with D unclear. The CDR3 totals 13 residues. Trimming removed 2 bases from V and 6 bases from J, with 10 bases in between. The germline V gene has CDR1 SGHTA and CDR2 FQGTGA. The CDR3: CASSLVPLAEAFF. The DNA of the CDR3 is TGTGCCAGCAGCTTAGTTCCCCTGGCTGAAGCTTTCTTT.

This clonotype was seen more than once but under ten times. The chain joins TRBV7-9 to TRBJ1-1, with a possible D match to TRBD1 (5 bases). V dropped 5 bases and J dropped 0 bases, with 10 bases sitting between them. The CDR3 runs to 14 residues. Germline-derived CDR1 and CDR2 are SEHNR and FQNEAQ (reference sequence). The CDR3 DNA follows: TGTGCCAGCAGCCCGACAGAGATGAACACTGAAGCTTTCTTT. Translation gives CASSPTEMNTEAFF.

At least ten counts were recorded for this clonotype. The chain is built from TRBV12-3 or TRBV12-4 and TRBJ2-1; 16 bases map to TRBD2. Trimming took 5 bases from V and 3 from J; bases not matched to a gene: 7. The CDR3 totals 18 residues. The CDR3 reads CASSPTGLAGGYYNEQFF. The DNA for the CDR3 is TGTGCCAGCAGTCCCACGGGACTAGCGGGGGGGTACTACAATGAGCAGTTCTTC.

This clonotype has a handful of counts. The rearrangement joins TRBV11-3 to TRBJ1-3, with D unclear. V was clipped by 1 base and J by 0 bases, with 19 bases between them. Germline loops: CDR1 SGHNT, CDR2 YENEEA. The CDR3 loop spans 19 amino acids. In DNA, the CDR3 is TGTGCCAGCAGCTTAGGCGGCGAGGCCCGTCTTTGCTCTGGAAACACCATATATTTT. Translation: CASSLGGEARLCSGNTIYF.

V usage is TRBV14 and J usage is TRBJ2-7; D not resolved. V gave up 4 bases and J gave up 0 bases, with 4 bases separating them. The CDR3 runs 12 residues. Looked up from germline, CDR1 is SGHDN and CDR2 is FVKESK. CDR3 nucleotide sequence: TGTGCCAGCAGCCCTCGCTCCTACGAGCAGTACGTC. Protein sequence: CASSPRSYEQYV.

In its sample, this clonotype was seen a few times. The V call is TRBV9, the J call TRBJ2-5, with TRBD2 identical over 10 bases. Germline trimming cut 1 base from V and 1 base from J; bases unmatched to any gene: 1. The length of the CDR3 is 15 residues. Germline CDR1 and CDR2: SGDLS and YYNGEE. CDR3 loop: CASSVLAGAQETQYF. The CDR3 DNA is TGTGCCAGCAGCGTACTAGCGGGGGCCCAAGAGACCCAGTACTTC.

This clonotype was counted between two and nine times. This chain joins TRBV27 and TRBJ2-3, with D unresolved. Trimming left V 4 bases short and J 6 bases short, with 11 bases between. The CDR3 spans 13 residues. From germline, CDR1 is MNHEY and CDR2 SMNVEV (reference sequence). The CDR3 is CASSSTWQDTQYF. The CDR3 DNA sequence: TGTGCCAGCAGTTCGACCTGGCAGGATACGCAGTATTTT.

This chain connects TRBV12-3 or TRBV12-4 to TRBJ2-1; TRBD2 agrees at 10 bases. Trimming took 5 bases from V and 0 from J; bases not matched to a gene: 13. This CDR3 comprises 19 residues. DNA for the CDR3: TGTGCCAGCAGTAGAAGCGGGGGGGCCTTGCTAAGCTCCTACAATGAGCAGTTCTTC. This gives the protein CASSRSGGALLSSYNEQFF.

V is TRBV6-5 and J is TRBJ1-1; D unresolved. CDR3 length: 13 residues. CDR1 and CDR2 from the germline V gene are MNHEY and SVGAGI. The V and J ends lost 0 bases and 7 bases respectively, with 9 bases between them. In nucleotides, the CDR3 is TGTGCCAGCAGTTACTCGGGCGGCGATGAAGCTTTCTTT. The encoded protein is CASSYSGGDEAFF.

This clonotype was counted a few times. CDR3 in DNA: TGCGCCAGCAGCCTCGACAGGGGAGACACCGGGGAGCTGTTTTTT. Translated, it gives CASSLDRGDTGELFF. This sequence joins TRBV4-3 and TRBJ2-2; 8 nucleotides align to TRBD1. This CDR3 is 15 amino acids long. Germline CDR1 is LGHNA and CDR2 is YSLEER. V dropped 4 bases and J dropped 3; count of bases not matched to a gene: 4.

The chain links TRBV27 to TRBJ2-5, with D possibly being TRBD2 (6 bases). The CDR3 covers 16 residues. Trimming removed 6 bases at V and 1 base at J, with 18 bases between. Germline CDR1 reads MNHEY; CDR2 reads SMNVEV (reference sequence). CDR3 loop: CASSRNIPGGQETQYF. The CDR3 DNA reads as TGTGCCAGCAGCCGAAATATCCCCGGGGGCCAAGAGACCCAGTACTTC.

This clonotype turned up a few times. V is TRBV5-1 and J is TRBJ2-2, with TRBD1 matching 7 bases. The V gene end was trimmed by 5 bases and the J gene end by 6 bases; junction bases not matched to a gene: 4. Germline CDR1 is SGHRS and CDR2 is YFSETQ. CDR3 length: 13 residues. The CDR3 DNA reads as TGCGCCAGCAGTTCGAGGGGGCCCGGGGAGCTGTTTTTT. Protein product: CASSSRGPGELFF.

The CDR3 loop is CASSQAEGRVLYGYTF. DNA for the CDR3: TGTGCCAGCAGCCAAGCAGAGGGCAGGGTACTTTATGGCTACACCTTC. This sequence joins TRBV6-5 and TRBJ1-2; maybe TRBD1 (5 bases). Germline V gene sequence: CDR1 MNHEY, CDR2 SVGAGI. The CDR3 consists of 16 residues. Deletions cut 6 bases from V and 5 bases from J, with 22 bases between.